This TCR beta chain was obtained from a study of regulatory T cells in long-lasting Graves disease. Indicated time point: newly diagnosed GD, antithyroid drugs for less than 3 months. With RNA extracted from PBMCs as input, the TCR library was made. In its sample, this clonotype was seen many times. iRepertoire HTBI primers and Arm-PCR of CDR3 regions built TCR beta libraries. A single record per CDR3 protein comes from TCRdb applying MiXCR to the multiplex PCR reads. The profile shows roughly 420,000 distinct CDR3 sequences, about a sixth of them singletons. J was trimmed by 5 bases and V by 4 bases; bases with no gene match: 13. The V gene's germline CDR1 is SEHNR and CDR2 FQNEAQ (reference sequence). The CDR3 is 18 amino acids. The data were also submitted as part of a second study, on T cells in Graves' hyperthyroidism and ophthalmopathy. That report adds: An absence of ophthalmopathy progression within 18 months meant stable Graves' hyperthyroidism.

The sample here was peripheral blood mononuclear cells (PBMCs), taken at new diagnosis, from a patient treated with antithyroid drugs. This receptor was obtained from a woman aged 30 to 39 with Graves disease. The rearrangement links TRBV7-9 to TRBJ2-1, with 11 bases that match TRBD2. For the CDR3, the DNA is TGTGCCAGCAGCTCACCTTGGTCTAGCGGGAGGAACGACAATGAGCAGTTCTTC. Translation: CASSSPWSSGRNDNEQFF.